Listed below are T cell receptor beta chains from one sample, sequenced in a study of cytomegalovirus exposure and HLA in healthy donors. Generated by immunoSEQ multiplex PCR, the TCRdb table keeps only in-frame clones and is missing some. This repertoire shows around 200,000 clones, 70% found once; its top ten account for 2% to 3%. Source material: PBMCs. All receptors come from a man aged 35-49 years in good health and CMV-seropositive. Both conserved end residues are part of each CDR3.

CDR3 protein,V gene,J gene
CASSGPGGSNTGELFF,TRBV6-1,TRBJ2-2
CASSARDRVGEKLFF,TRBV5-4,TRBJ1-4
CAISEGRGGSEQFF,TRBV10-3,TRBJ2-1
CASSWDTGPNTEAFF,TRBV5-1,TRBJ1-1
CASSSSGAGNTIYF,TRBV6-5,TRBJ1-3
CSVTDSLYGYTF,TRBV29-1,TRBJ1-2
CASSAWAGYQPQHF,TRBV6-4,TRBJ1-5
CASGLVPGNQPQHF,TRBV12-5,TRBJ1-5
CASSLPDRGDEQYF,TRBV28,TRBJ2-7
CASSIFEGAETQYF,TRBV19,TRBJ2-5
CASTRPGLAGSQYF,TRBV21-1,TRBJ2-7
CASTRLDRGLYEQYF,TRBV7-2,TRBJ2-7
CAIGTSGGTYEQYF,TRBV28,TRBJ2-7
CASSFRQGRSSDTQYF,TRBV13,TRBJ2-3
CASSSGSRQGSYGYTF,TRBV6-6,TRBJ1-2
CATQAQVNEKLFF,TRBV18,TRBJ1-4
CASSPGTGVYEQYF,TRBV6-5,TRBJ2-7